These 12 T cell receptor beta chains were all obtained from the same sample, sequenced in a study of a mutant IDH1 vaccine in newly diagnosed glioma. TCRdb keeps only in-frame clones here, not all; method: immunoSEQ multiplex PCR. The sample records nearly 50,000 clones, 65% to 85% being singletons. The antigens of these receptors remain unknown. As to time point: week 47, end of study. Each vaccine dose was 300 ug of mutant IDH1 20-mer peptide, with topical imiquimod. The material was PBMCs, obtained from a glioma patient whose treatment included an IDH1 peptide vaccine. These receptor sequences come from a woman aged 25 to 45 with glioma. Some clones in this sample may be carry-over from other donors' samples.

The J gene is TRBJ1-1, the V gene TRBV6-5; D call uncertain. Germline-derived CDR1 and CDR2 are MNHEY and SVGAGI. The ends were cut back, 0 bases at V and 5 bases at J, with 7 bases in the middle. The CDR3 sequence is 13 residues long. The CDR3 loop reads CASSYSETTEAFF. CDR3 nucleotides: TGTGCCAGCAGTTACTCTGAGACAACTGAAGCTTTCTTT.

The V call is TRBV19, the J call TRBJ2-5, with D uncertain. Germline loops: CDR1 LNHDA, CDR2 SQIVND (reference sequence). The CDR3 has 14 residues. Trimming pared 3 bases from V and 4 bases from J, leaving 12 bases between. Here the CDR3 DNA reads TGTGCCAGTAGTATCGCTCCGGGTGCAGAGACCCAGTACTTC. Its translation is CASSIAPGAETQYF.

The V call is TRBV30, the J call TRBJ2-2, with TRBD1 identical over 7 bases. The germline CDR1 and CDR2 sequences are GTSNPN and SVGIG (reference sequence). The CDR3 has 14 amino acids. J was trimmed by 3 bases and V by 7 bases; bases with no gene match: 8. The CDR3 DNA follows: TGTGCCTCATCTAGGGGGCGAGACACCGGGGAGCTGTTTTTT. It codes for CASSRGRDTGELFF.

The count of this clone is one. The gene calls are TRBV30 and TRBJ2-1; 12 nucleotides match TRBD2. The V and J ends lost 1 base and 4 bases, in that order; junction bases with no gene match: 2. The CDR3 spans 15 residues. Germline-derived CDR1 and CDR2 are GTSNPN and SVGIG (reference sequence). CDR3: CAWSAGTSGYNEQFF. CDR3 coding DNA: TGTGCCTGGAGTGCTGGGACTAGCGGGTACAATGAGCAGTTCTTC.

This chain joins TRBV7-2 and TRBJ1-2; TRBD1 is a possible D gene (6 bases). The CDR3 is 15 amino acids. V lost 1 base to trimming and J lost 4 bases, with 13 bases between them. CDR1 is SGHTA and CDR2 is FQGNSA in the germline V gene. The CDR3 nucleotides read TGTGCCAGCAGCTTAGTAGGTGGAGGGGGCTATGGCTACACCTTC. Amino acid sequence: CASSLVGGGGYGYTF.

This clone is medium-sized (0.01 to 0.1%). This chain uses TRBV25-1 with TRBJ1-1; TRBD1 aligns across 9 bases. J gave up 11 bases and V 10 bases, and 8 bases lay outside the gene matches. Germline lookup yields CDR1 MGHDK and CDR2 SYGVNS. The CDR3 length is 11 residues. For the CDR3, the DNA is TGTGCCACCGATGGGACAGGGAAGGCTTTCTTT. Protein sequence: CATDGTGKAFF.

This clone appeared a single time. The rearrangement links TRBV5-1 to TRBJ1-2; TRBD1 aligns across 7 bases. CDR3 size: 14 residues. V lost 5 bases, J lost 8 bases, and 12 bases stayed unmatched. Germline V lookup: CDR1 SGHRS, CDR2 YFSETQ. CDR3 amino acids: CASSMEGAVGGYTF. CDR3 DNA sequence: TGCGCCAGCAGTATGGAGGGGGCCGTGGGAGGCTACACCTTC.

The CDR3 spells CASSFLQGSNEQFF. The DNA of the CDR3 is TGTGCCAGCAGCTTCTTACAGGGTTCCAATGAGCAGTTCTTC. The chain is built from TRBV5-4 and TRBJ2-1; tentatively, D is TRBD1 (6 bases). Germline CDR1 SGHNT, CDR2 YYREEE (reference sequence). The ends were cut back, 2 bases at V and 6 bases at J, with 12 bases in the middle. The CDR3 consists of 14 residues.

This clone was seen just once. CDR3 nucleotide sequence: TGTGCCAGCAGCCCCGGACAGTTTGTGGAAAAACTGTTTTTT. It translates to CASSPGQFVEKLFF. J is TRBJ1-4 and V is TRBV7-6; tentative D call: TRBD1 (6 bases). The CDR3 extends over 14 amino acids. V lost 5 bases and J 8 bases, leaving 15 bases between the germline ends. Germline V gene lookup returns CDR1 SGHVS and CDR2 FNYEAQ.

The gene calls are TRBV9 and TRBJ2-3, with D tentatively TRBD2 (6 bases). V was trimmed by 4 bases and J by 1 base, leaving 13 bases between them. The CDR3 runs 15 residues. Germline V gene sequence: CDR1 SGDLS, CDR2 YYNGEE. Here the CDR3 DNA reads TGTGCCAGCAGCCCGCGGGGAGCCGGCACAGATACGCAGTATTTT. It encodes CASSPRGAGTDTQYF.

This clone appeared a single time. J is TRBJ2-6 and V is TRBV30; D gene unclear. CDR1 is GTSNPN and CDR2 is SVGIG in the germline V gene (reference sequence). The CDR3 loop spans 17 amino acids. Trimming pared 1 base from V and 0 bases from J, leaving 13 bases between. This chain's CDR3 is CAWSGGKVSSGANVLTF. CDR3 sequence (DNA): TGTGCCTGGAGTGGTGGGAAAGTTAGCTCTGGGGCCAACGTCCTGACTTTC.

The gene calls are TRBV9 and TRBJ2-4, with D possibly matching TRBD2 (5 bases). The germline gives CDR1 SGDLS, CDR2 YYNGEE. This CDR3 contains 13 residues. Trimming left V 4 bases short and J 6 bases short, with 11 bases between. CDR3 bases: TGTGCCAGCAGCCCCGGGAACATAAACATTCAGTACTTC. It is translated as CASSPGNINIQYF.